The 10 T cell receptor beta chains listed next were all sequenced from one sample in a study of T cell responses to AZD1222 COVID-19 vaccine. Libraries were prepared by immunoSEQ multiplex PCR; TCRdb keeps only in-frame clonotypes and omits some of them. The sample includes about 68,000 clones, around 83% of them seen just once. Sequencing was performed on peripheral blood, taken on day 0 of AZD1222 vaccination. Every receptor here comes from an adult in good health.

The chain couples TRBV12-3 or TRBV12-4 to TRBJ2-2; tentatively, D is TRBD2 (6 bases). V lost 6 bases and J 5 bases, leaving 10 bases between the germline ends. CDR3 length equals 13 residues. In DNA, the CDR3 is TGTGCCAGCAGGGGACTGTCGACCGGGGAGCTGTTTTTT. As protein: CASRGLSTGELFF.

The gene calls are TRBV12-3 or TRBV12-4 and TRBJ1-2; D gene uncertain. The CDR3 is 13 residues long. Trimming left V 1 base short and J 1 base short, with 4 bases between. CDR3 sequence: CASSLEGNYGYTF. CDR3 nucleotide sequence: TGTGCCAGCAGTTTAGAGGGTAACTATGGCTACACCTTC.

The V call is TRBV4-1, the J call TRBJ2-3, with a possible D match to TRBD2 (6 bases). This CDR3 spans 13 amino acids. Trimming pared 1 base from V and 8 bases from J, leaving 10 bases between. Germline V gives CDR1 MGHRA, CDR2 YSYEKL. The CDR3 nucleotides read TGCGCCAGCAGCCAAGGGGAGGTCGTTACGCAGTATTTT. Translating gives CASSQGEVVTQYF.

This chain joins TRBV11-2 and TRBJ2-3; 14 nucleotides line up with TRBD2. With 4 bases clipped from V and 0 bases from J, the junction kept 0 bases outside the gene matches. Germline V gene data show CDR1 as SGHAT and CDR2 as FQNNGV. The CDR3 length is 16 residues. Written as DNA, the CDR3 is TGTGCCAGCAGCTGGACTAGCGGGGGGAGCACAGATACGCAGTATTTT. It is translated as CASSWTSGGSTDTQYF.

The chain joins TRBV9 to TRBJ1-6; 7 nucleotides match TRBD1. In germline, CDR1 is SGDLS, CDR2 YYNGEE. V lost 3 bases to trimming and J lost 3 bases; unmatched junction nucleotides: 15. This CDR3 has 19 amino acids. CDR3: CASSGPVGSGTVYNSPLHF. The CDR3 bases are TGTGCCAGCAGCGGCCCCGTGGGGAGCGGGACAGTCTATAATTCACCCCTCCACTTT.

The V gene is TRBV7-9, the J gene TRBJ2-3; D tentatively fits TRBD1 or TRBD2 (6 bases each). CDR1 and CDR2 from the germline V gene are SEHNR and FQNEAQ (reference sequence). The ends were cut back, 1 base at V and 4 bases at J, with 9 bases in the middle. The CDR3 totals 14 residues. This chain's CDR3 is CASSLGGASDTQYF. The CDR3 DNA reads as TGTGCCAGCAGCTTAGGGGGGGCCTCAGATACGCAGTATTTT.

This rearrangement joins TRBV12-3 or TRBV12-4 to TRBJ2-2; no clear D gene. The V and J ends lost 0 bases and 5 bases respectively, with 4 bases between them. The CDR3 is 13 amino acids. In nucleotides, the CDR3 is TGTGCCAGCAGTTTAGCGCCTACCGGGGAGCTGTTTTTT. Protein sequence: CASSLAPTGELFF.

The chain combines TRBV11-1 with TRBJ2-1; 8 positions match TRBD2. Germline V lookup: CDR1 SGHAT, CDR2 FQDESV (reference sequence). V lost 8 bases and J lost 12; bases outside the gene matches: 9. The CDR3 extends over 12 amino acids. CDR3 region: CASSYPGGMQFF. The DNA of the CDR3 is TGTGCCAGCTCCTATCCGGGGGGGATGCAGTTCTTC.

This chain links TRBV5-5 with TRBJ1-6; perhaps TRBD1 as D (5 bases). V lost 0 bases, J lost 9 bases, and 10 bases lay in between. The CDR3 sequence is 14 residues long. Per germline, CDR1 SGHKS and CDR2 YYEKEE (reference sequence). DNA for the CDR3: TGTGCCAGCAGCTTGGGTACGGGGGGTTCACCCCTCCACTTT. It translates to CASSLGTGGSPLHF.

The CDR3 protein is CATGQGSLVNIQYF. The CDR3 nucleotides read TGTGCCACCGGACAGGGAAGTTTGGTTAACATTCAGTACTTC. The chain couples TRBV15 to TRBJ2-4, with 8 bases aligning to TRBD1. The CDR3 totals 14 residues. Germline lookup yields CDR1 LNHNV and CDR2 YYDKDF (reference sequence). V gave up 8 bases and J gave up 7 bases; unmatched junction bases: 10. Together with reference TRBV15 and TRBJ2-4, the CDR3 gives the full variable domain: DAMVIQNPRYQVTQFGKPVTLSCSQTLNHNVMYWYQQKSSQAPKLLFHYYDKDFNNEADTPDNFQSRRPNTSFCFLDIRSPGLGDTAMYLCATGQGSLVNIQYFGAGTRLSVL.